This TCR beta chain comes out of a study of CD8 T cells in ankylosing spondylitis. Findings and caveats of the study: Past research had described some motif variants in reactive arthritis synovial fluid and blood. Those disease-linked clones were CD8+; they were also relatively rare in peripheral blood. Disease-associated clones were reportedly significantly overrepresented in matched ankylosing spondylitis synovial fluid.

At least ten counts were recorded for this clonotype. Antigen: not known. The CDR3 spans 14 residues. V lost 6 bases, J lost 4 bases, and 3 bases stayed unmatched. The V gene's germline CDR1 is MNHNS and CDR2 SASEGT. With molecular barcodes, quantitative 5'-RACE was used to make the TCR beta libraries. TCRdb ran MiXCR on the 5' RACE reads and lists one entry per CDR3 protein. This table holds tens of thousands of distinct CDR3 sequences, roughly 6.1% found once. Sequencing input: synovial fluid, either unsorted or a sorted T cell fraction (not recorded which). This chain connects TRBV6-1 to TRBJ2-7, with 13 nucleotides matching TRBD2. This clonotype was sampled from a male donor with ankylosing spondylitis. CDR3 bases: TGTGCCAGCAGGAGGACTAGCGGGAGTTACGAGCAGTACTTC. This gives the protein CASRRTSGSYEQYF.